This TCR beta chain stems from a study of CD4 and CD8 cells across lung adenocarcinoma regions. Using its own MiXCR run on the PCR reads, TCRdb lists one record per CDR3 protein. The sample holds tens of thousands of distinct CDR3 sequences; under 70% are singletons and the top ten take roughly 29%. In its sample, this clonotype was seen many times. The CDR3 length is 15 residues. Losses at the gene ends were 8 bases for V and 9 bases for J; bases not matched to a gene: 12. Localized lung adenocarcinoma, a non-small cell lung cancer, affected the donors. J is TRBJ2-1 and V is TRBV12-3 or TRBV12-4, with 11 bases identical to TRBD2. The clonotype was recovered from a female donor with lung adenocarcinoma. The CD4 and CD8 labels of this study may be unreliable. The sequencing sample was made of CD8+ T cells from the center of a lung tumor. The CDR3, as DNA: TGTGCCAGCTCCTTTTTTAGCGGGAGGGGGGCTGAGCAGTTCTTC. Translated, it gives CASSFFSGRGAEQFF.